The text below deals with one T cell receptor (beta chain). This sample is drawn from a study of blood T cell repertoires in COVID-19. Study summary: COVID-19 samples, acute and convalescent, were from the United States, Italy and Spain. Nucleic acid was either cDNA or gDNA, and it came from T cells, B-cell-depleted T cells, or PBMCs.

While infection was still active, Seattle patients were enrolled and then followed longitudinally. Trimming took 5 bases from V and 15 from J; bases not matched to a gene: 7. This CDR3 contains 12 residues. Germline assignment: CDR1 SGHAT and CDR2 FQNNGV. TCRdb's copy holds only in-frame clones and misses some; the assay was immunoSEQ multiplex PCR. The table lists roughly 230,000 clones, around 84% of them singletons. The sequence was collected from an elderly woman with COVID-19, enrolled during active disease. The specimen sequenced was peripheral blood. The V and J genes are TRBV11-2 and TRBJ2-1; 10 positions agree with TRBD1. CDR3 sequence: CASSMGGQGLFF. The DNA of the CDR3 is TGTGCCAGCAGCATGGGGGGACAGGGGTTGTTCTTC. Complete variable domain (other parts from reference TRBV11-2 and TRBJ2-1): EAGVAQSPRYKIIEKRQSVAFWCNPISGHATLYWYQQILGQGPKLLIQFQNNGVVDDSQLPKDRFSAERLKGVDSTLKIQPAKLEDSAVYLCASSMGGQGLFFGPGTRLTVL.